This T cell receptor (beta chain) was observed in a study of response to subunit inactivated influenza vaccine. The germline gives CDR1 SGHDT, CDR2 YYEEEE. The length of the CDR3 is 14 residues. The V gene end was trimmed by 3 bases and the J gene end by 9 bases; junction bases not matched to a gene: 5. TCRdb redid the calling of the RT-PCR reads with MiXCR, one entry per CDR3 protein. The sample shows around 200,000 distinct CDR3 sequences, approximately 12% of them seen only once. Only a few counts were recorded for this clonotype. The same data also contributed to another study, on T cells expressing NK-cell markers. That study adds: TCR beta cDNA was generated via 5'RACE template switching incorporating UMIs. A range of roughly 1.0-8% of CD8+ T cells consisted of dominant NKG2C+ clonotypes in about six donors.

This clonotype was obtained from a man aged 50-59 years who received an inactivated influenza vaccine. The rearrangement links TRBV5-6 to TRBJ2-1, with 11 bases identical to TRBD1. The specimen was CD8+ T cells sorted from PBMCs, collected 11 to 12 days after vaccination. The CDR3 DNA sequence: TGTGCCAGCAGCTCTACCGGGACAGGGGGTGAGCAGTTCTTC. It yields the protein CASSSTGTGGEQFF.